This TCR beta chain derives from a study of Tregs in tolerant kidney transplant recipients. The CDR3 totals 15 residues. Trimming cost V 5 bases and J 3 bases; bases outside gene matches: 5. Looked up from germline, CDR1 is SGHAT and CDR2 is FQNNGV. Mixed chimerism was transient after nonmyeloablative marrow transplants from related graft donors. Thawed PBMCs were FACS-sorted into unstimulated CD4+CD25+CD127- regulatory T cells, CD4+CD25- non-regulatory cells, CD4 and CD8 cells. The method was immunoSEQ multiplex PCR; TCRdb's version includes in-frame clones alone and lacks a portion of them. The data contain approximately 90,000 clones, 93% of them singletons. The table lists this clone with a count of one.

The chain links TRBV11-2 to TRBJ2-7, with 12 bases lining up with TRBD2. The receptor was isolated from a human patient who received a combined kidney and bone marrow transplant. Some T cells may have come from the graft donor. The material was CD4+ T cells from blood (PBMCs), obtained 12 months after the transplant. The CDR3 DNA reads TGTGCCAGCAGCAGCCTAGCGGGAGGGCTCTACGAGCAGTACTTC. This sequence encodes CASSSLAGGLYEQYF.